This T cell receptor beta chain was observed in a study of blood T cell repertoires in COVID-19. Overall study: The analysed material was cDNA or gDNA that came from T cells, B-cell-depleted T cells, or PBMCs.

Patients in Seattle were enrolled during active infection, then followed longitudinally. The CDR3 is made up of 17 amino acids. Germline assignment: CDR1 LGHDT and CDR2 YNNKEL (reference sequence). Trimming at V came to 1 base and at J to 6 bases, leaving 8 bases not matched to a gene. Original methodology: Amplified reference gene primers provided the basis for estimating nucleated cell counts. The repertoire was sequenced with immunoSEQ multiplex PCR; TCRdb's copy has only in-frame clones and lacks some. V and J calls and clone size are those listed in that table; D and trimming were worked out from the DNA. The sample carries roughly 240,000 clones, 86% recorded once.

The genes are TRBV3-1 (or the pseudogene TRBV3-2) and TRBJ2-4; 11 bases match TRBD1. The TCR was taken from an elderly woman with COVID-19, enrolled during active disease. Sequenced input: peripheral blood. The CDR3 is CASSQGRGQGVVNIQYF. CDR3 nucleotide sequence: TGTGCCAGCAGCCAAGGAAGGGGACAGGGGGTAGTAAACATTCAGTACTTC.